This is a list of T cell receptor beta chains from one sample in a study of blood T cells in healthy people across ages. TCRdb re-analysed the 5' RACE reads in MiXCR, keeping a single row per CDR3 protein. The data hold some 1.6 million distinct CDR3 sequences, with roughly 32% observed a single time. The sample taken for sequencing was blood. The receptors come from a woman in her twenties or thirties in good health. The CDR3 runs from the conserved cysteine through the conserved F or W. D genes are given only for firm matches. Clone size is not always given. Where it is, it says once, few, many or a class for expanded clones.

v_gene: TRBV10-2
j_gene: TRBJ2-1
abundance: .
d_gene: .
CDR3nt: TGCGCCAGCAGTGAGTCATGGGGGTCGTTCTTC
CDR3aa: CASSESWGSFF

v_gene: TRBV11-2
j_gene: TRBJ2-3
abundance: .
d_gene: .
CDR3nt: TGTGCCAGCAGCCCCCTTGGATCCACGCGCACAGATACGCAGTATTTT
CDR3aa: CASSPLGSTRTDTQYF

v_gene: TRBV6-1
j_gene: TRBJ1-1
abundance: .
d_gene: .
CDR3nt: TGTGCCAGCAGTGAAAGGGGGAGGGGAATGAACACTGAAGCTTTCTTT
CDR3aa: CASSERGRGMNTEAFF

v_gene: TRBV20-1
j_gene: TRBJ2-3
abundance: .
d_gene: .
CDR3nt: TGCAGTGCTAGAAGGGGGACGCACACAGATACGCAGTATTTT
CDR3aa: CSARRGTHTDTQYF

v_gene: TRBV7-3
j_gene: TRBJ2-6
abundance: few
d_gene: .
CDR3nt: TGTGCCAGCAGCCTGGGAGCTTTCTCTGGGGCCAACGTCCTGACTTTC
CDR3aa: CASSLGAFSGANVLTF

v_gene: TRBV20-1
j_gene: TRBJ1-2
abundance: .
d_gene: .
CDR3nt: TGCAGTGCTATTTCGGACAGCACTATCTATGGCTACACCTTC
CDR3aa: CSAISDSTIYGYTF

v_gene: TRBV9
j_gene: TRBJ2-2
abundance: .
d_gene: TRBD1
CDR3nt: TGTGCCAGCAGCGCCGGGACAGGGCCCACCGGGGAGCTGTTTTTT
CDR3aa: CASSAGTGPTGELFF

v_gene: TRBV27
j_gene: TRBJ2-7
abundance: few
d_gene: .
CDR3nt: TGTGCCAGCAGTCCCTACGTGGAGGGGCTACTATACGAGCAGTACTTC
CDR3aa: CASSPYVEGLLYEQYF

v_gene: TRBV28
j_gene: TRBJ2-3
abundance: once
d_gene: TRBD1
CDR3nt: TGTGCCAGCAGTCAGGACAGGGCCCTGTTATCCGATACGCAGTATTTT
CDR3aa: CASSQDRALLSDTQYF

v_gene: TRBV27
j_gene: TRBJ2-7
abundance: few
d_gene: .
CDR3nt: TGTGCCAGCAGTTTAAAAGTCATTTACGAGCAGTACTTC
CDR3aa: CASSLKVIYEQYF

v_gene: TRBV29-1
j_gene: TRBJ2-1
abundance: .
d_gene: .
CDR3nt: TGCAGCGTGGTGCCTCAAAACCACAATGAGCAGTTCTTC
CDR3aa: CSVVPQNHNEQFF

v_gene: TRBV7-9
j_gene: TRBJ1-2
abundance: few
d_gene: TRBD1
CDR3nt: TGTGCCAGCAGCCCGGAGGTGAGGAAGGGGGCGGATGGCTACACCTTC
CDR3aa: CASSPEVRKGADGYTF

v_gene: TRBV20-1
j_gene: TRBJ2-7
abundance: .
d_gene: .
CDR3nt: TGCAGTGCCGAGGGGGACCGCTACGAGCAGTACTTC
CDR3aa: CSAEGDRYEQYF

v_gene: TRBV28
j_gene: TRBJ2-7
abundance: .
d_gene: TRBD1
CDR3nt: TGTGCCAGCAGTCTGTCCCGGGACAGGGACTCCACCTACGAGCAGTACTTC
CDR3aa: CASSLSRDRDSTYEQYF

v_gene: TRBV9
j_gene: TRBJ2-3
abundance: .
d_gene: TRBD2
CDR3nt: TGTGCCAGCAGCTCACGGACTAGCGGGGGGGCGTCAGATACGCAGTATTTT
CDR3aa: CASSSRTSGGASDTQYF

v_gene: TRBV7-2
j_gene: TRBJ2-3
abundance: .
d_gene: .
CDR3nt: TGTGCCAGCAGCACCCGAAGACAGAACACAGATACGCAGTATTTT
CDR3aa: CASSTRRQNTDTQYF